The sequence of this TCR beta chain was determined in a study of cytomegalovirus exposure and HLA in healthy donors. Findings and caveats of the study: Across all donors, roughly uniform sequencing depth was an assumption of the presence/absence analyses. TRBV6-2, TRBV6-3 and other indistinguishable V segments were excluded.

The PCR used 60 Vbeta and 13 Jbeta primers. Sequencing used immunoSEQ multiplex PCR; TCRdb keeps in-frame clones, though not all of them. The sample has 150,000 to 200,000 clones. J lost 3 bases, V lost 4 bases, and 4 bases had no gene match. The germline V gene encodes CDR1 SGHRS and CDR2 YFSETQ. The CDR3 is 16 amino acids. Points on this clone: Its antigen is still unknown. This same CDR3 is encoded by further DNA sequences in the sample.

Each of the donors was a healthy bone marrow donor. Donors had nominal health at sampling but likely had unrecorded immune exposures. The sample comprised PBMCs. The sequence came from a woman aged 18 to 35 in good health and CMV-seropositive. The chain recombines TRBV5-1 with TRBJ2-3, with 14 positions matching TRBD2. CDR3 sequence: CASSLRTSGGTDTQYF. As DNA, the CDR3 is TGCGCCAGCAGCCTCAGGACTAGCGGGGGGACAGATACGCAGTATTTT.